The rows below give T cell receptor beta chains drawn from one sample of a study of cytomegalovirus exposure and HLA in healthy donors. Libraries were prepared by immunoSEQ multiplex PCR; TCRdb keeps only in-frame clonotypes and omits some of them. The sample includes approximately 91,000 clones, 86% seen only once; the top ten take roughly 9.2%. Sequenced input: PBMCs. Receptors originate from a man aged 30 to 39 in good health and CMV-seropositive. Each CDR3 is given with its conserved first and last residue. Each record gives: J gene, CDR3 length, D gene, clone size, V gene, CDR3 protein, CDR3 DNA. A D gene is named only where the DNA matches it firmly. Clone sizes are given selectively: once, few, many, or a class where the clone is expanded.

TRBJ2-7 | 15 | - | once | TRBV28 | CASSLSRELVYEQYF | TGTGCCAGCAGTTTATCCCGGGAGCTTGTCTACGAGCAGTACTTC
TRBJ2-1 | 15 | TRBD2 | - | TRBV28 | CASSFTPGLPSEQFF | TGTGCCAGCAGTTTCACCCCGGGACTACCCAGTGAGCAGTTCTTC
TRBJ1-3 | 15 | - | - | TRBV5-4 | CASTSTGYSGNTIYF | TGTGCCAGCACCTCAACAGGATACTCTGGAAACACCATATATTTT
TRBJ1-4 | 14 | - | - | TRBV7-9 | CASSLTLGNEKLFF | TGTGCCAGCAGCTTAACCCTCGGTAATGAAAAACTGTTTTTT
TRBJ2-5 | 16 | TRBD2 | - | TRBV5-4 | CASSSNSGNRAETQYF | TGTGCCAGCAGCTCCAATAGCGGGAATCGGGCAGAGACCCAGTACTTC
TRBJ2-3 | 15 | - | - | TRBV6-5 | CASRRLPRHSDTQYF | TGTGCCAGCAGGCGACTACCCAGACACTCAGATACGCAGTATTTT
TRBJ2-7 | 15 | TRBD1 | - | TRBV5-1 | CASSLGTGFAYEQYF | TGCGCCAGCAGCTTGGGGACAGGATTCGCCTACGAGCAGTACTTC
TRBJ2-3 | 18 | TRBD2 | - | TRBV2 | CASSELWGAGGPTDTQYF | TGTGCCAGCAGTGAACTTTGGGGAGCGGGAGGGCCCACAGATACGCAGTATTTT
TRBJ2-7 | 15 | - | - | TRBV5-4 | CASSHTGSLSYEQYF | TGTGCCAGCAGCCACACAGGGAGCCTGTCCTACGAGCAATACTTC
TRBJ2-3 | 15 | TRBD1 | few | TRBV5-4 | CASSLPGQSTDTQYF | TGTGCCAGCAGCCTTCCGGGACAGAGCACAGATACGCAGTATTTT
TRBJ2-2 | 15 | - | few | TRBV27 | CASSDLGMNTGELFF | TGTGCCAGCAGTGATCTAGGAATGAACACCGGGGAGCTGTTTTTT
TRBJ2-5 | 13 | - | - | TRBV9 | CASSSGIQETQYF | TGTGCCAGCAGTAGCGGAATCCAAGAGACCCAGTACTTC
TRBJ2-7 | 13 | - | - | TRBV27 | CASKAGALGEQYF | TGTGCCAGCAAGGCGGGGGCGCTCGGCGAGCAGTACTTC
TRBJ2-6 | 16 | - | - | TRBV27 | CASSPTAGAGANVLTF | TGTGCCAGCAGTCCAACAGCAGGCGCTGGGGCCAACGTCCTGACTTTC
TRBJ2-7 | 14 | TRBD2 | - | TRBV6-1 | CASRVLAVSYEQYF | TGTGCCAGCAGGGTACTAGCGGTCTCCTACGAGCAGTACTTC
TRBJ2-4 | 16 | TRBD2 | - | TRBV5-4 | CASSLGFGGAKNIQYF | TGTGCCAGCAGCTTGGGTTTCGGGGGGGCCAAAAACATTCAGTACTTC
TRBJ1-3 | 16 | - | - | TRBV5-4 | CASSLAGGTYGNTIYF | TGTGCCAGCAGCTTGGCGGGAGGGACCTATGGAAACACCATATATTTT
TRBJ2-3 | 15 | TRBD2 | - | TRBV2 | CASSRGLADTDTQYF | TGTGCCAGCAGTAGGGGACTAGCGGACACAGATACGCAGTATTTT
TRBJ2-1 | 14 | TRBD1 | - | TRBV27 | CASSLGTGGDEQFF | TGTGCCAGCAGTTTGGGGACAGGGGGCGATGAGCAGTTCTTC
TRBJ2-7 | 14 | - | few | TRBV7-9 | CASSSPEGDYEQYF | TGTGCCAGCAGCTCCCCGGAGGGCGACTACGAGCAGTACTTC
TRBJ1-3 | 14 | - | once | TRBV5-1 | CASSLAGQGNTIYF | TGCGCCAGCAGCTTGGCCGGACAAGGAAACACCATATATTTT
TRBJ2-5 | 16 | TRBD2 | once | TRBV29-1 | CSVVLLLAGVQETQYF | TGCAGCGTTGTTCTCCTGCTAGCGGGAGTGCAGGAGACCCAGTACTTC
TRBJ2-5 | 15 | TRBD2 | - | TRBV18 | CASSPGTSGQETQYF | TGTGCCAGCTCACCCGGGACTAGCGGACAAGAGACCCAGTACTTC
TRBJ1-4 | 17 | - | - | TRBV11-2 | CASSLVHSYWANEKLFF | TGTGCCAGCAGCTTAGTACACAGCTATTGGGCTAATGAAAAACTGTTTTTT
TRBJ2-5 | 15 | - | few | TRBV28 | CASAPQGSVLKTQYF | TGTGCCAGTGCCCCTCAGGGAAGTGTCTTGAAGACCCAGTACTTC
TRBJ1-5 | 13 | TRBD1 | once | TRBV28 | CASRGTDIRPQHF | TGTGCCAGCAGGGGGACAGATATCAGGCCCCAGCATTTT
TRBJ1-1 | 14 | - | - | TRBV28 | CASSSINTNTEAFF | TGTGCCAGCAGTTCTATAAATACGAACACTGAAGCTTTCTTT
TRBJ1-4 | 15 | - | - | TRBV30 | CAWRQTGGWGEKLFF | TGTGCCTGGAGACAAACGGGGGGCTGGGGAGAAAAACTGTTTTTT
TRBJ2-7 | 16 | - | - | TRBV7-6 | CASSYRGGGRWDEQYF | TGTGCCAGCAGCTACAGGGGCGGCGGGAGGTGGGACGAGCAGTACTTC
TRBJ2-7 | 14 | - | - | TRBV28 | CASSLQSRGAEQYF | TGTGCCAGCAGTTTACAGTCCAGGGGTGCCGAGCAGTACTTC
TRBJ2-1 | 12 | - | few | TRBV5-1 | CASSPAGGEQFF | TGCGCCAGCAGCCCGGCAGGTGGTGAGCAGTTCTTC
TRBJ2-7 | 17 | TRBD2 | - | TRBV7-2 | CASSGPTSGGRYYEQYF | TGTGCCAGCAGCGGCCCGACTAGCGGGGGACGATATTACGAGCAGTACTTC
TRBJ1-1 | 15 | TRBD1 | - | TRBV10-3 | CAIRKATGGDTEAFF | TGTGCCATCAGGAAGGCGACAGGGGGAGACACTGAAGCTTTCTTT
TRBJ2-1 | 15 | TRBD2 | once | TRBV18 | CASSLGLAGVNEQFF | TGTGCCAGCTCACTCGGACTAGCGGGAGTCAATGAGCAGTTCTTC
TRBJ2-1 | 15 | - | - | TRBV28 | CASTPLGSSYNEQFF | TGTGCCAGCACCCCCCTCGGGAGCTCCTACAATGAGCAGTTCTTC
TRBJ2-7 | 13 | TRBD1 | - | TRBV5-1 | CASSFDRDYEQYF | TGCGCCAGCAGCTTTGACAGGGACTACGAGCAGTACTTC
TRBJ1-3 | 14 | - | - | TRBV28 | CASSLTNKGNTIYF | TGTGCCAGCAGTTTGACAAATAAGGGAAACACCATATATTTT
TRBJ2-2 | 15 | - | - | TRBV7-9 | CASSLSTVNTGELFF | TGTGCCAGCAGCTTATCCACAGTGAACACCGGGGAGCTGTTTTTT
TRBJ1-6 | 15 | TRBD1 | - | TRBV15 | CATSRDLQGNSPLHF | TGTGCCACCAGCAGAGATCTACAGGGGAATTCACCCCTCCACTTT
TRBJ1-4 | 16 | - | - | TRBV6-1 | CASSEAFWRITEKLFF | TGTGCCAGCAGTGAAGCGTTTTGGCGGATAACGGAAAAACTGTTTTTT
TRBJ2-4 | 16 | TRBD1 | - | TRBV7-9 | CASSLAPGQGQNIQYF | TGTGCCAGCAGCTTAGCTCCGGGACAGGGCCAAAACATTCAGTACTTC